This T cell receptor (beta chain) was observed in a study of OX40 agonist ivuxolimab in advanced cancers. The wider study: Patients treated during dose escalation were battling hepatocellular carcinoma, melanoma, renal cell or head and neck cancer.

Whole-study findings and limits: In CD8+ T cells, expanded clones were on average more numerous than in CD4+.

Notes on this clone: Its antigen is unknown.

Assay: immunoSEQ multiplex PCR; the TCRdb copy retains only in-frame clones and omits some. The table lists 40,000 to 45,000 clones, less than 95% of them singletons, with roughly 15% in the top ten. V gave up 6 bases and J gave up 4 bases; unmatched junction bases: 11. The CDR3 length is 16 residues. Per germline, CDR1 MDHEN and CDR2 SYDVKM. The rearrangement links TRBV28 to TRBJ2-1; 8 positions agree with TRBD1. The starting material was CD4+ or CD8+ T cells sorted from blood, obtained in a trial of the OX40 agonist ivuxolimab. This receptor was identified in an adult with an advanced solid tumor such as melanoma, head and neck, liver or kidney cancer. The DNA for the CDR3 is TGTGCCAGCAGCCTACCTCCCGGGACAGGTTACAATGAGCAGTTCTTC. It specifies CASSLPPGTGYNEQFF.